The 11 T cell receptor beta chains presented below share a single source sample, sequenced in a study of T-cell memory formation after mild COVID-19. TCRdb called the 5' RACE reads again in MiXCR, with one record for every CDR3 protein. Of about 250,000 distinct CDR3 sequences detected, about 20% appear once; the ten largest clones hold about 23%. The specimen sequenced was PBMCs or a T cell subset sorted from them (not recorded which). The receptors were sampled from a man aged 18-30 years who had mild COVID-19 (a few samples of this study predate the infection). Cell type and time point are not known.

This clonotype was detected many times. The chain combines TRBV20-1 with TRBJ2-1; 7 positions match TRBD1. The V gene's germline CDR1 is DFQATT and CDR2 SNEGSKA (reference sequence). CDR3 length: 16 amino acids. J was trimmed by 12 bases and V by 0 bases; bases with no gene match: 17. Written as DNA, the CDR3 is TGCAGTGCTAGAGACCGGGACAGACCTTCAACAGATGGGCAGTTCTTC. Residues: CSARDRDRPSTDGQFF.

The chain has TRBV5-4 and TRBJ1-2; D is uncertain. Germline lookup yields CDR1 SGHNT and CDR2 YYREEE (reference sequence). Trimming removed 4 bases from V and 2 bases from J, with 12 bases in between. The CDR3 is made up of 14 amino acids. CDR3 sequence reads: CASSPAALNYGYTF. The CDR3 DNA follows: TGTGCCAGCAGCCCCGCGGCGCTAAACTATGGCTACACCTTC.

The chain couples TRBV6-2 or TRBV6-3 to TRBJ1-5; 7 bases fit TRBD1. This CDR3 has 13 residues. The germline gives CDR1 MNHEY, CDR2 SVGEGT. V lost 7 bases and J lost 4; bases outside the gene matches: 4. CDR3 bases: TGTGCCAGCAAGATACAGGGGAATCAGCCCCAGCATTTT. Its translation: CASKIQGNQPQHF.

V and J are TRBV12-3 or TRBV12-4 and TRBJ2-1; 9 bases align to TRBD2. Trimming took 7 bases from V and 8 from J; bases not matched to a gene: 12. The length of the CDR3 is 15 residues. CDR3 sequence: CASTPGTSIFHEQFF. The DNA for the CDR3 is TGTGCCAGCACCCCCGGGACTAGCATATTCCATGAGCAGTTCTTC.

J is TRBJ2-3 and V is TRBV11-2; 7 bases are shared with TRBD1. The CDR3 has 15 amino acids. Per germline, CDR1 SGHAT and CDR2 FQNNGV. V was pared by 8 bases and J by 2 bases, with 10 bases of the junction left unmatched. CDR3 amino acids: CASRRAQGFTDTQYF. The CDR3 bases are TGTGCCAGCCGCAGGGCACAGGGGTTCACAGATACGCAGTATTTT. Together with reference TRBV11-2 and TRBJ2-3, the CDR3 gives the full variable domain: EAGVAQSPRYKIIEKRQSVAFWCNPISGHATLYWYQQILGQGPKLLIQFQNNGVVDDSQLPKDRFSAERLKGVDSTLKIQPAKLEDSAVYLCASRRAQGFTDTQYFGPGTRLTVL.

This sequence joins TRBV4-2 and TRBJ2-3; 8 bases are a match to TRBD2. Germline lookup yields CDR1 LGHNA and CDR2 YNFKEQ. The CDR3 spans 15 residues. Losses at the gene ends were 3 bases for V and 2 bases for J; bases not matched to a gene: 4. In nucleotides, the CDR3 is TGTGCCAGCAGCCAGTCGCGGGGGGCCACAGATACGCAGTATTTT. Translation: CASSQSRGATDTQYF.

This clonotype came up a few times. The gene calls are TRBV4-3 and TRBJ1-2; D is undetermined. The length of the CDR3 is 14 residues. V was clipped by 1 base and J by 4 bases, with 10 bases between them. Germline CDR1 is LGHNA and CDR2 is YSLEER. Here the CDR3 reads CASSQGRNGYGYTF. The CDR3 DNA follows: TGCGCCAGCAGCCAAGGACGGAACGGCTATGGCTACACCTTC.

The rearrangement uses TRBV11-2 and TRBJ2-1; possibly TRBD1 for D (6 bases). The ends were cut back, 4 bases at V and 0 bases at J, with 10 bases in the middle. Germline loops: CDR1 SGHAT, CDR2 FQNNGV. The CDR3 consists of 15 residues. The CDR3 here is CASSSIQGSYNEQFF. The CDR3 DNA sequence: TGTGCCAGCAGCTCGATACAGGGCTCCTACAATGAGCAGTTCTTC.

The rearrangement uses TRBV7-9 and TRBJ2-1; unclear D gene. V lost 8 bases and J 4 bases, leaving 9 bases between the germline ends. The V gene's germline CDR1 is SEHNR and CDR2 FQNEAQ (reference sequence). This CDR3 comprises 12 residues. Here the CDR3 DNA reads TGTGCCAGCCACGCGGCTTACAATGAGCAGTTCTTC. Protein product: CASHAAYNEQFF. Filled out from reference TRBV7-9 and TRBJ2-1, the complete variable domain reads DTGVSQNPRHKITKRGQNVTFRCDPISEHNRLYWYRQTLGQGPEFLTYFQNEAQLEKSRLLSDRFSAERPKGSFSTLEIQRTEQGDSAMYLCASHAAYNEQFFGPGTRLTVL.

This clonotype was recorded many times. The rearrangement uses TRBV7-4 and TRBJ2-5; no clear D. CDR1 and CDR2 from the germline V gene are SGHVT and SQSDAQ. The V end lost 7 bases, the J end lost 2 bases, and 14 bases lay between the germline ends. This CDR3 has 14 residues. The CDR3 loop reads CASNYRPGQETQYF. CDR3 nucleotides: TGTGCCAGCAACTACCGACCCGGACAAGAGACCCAGTACTTC.

The CDR3 spells CASSLDPGGNTEAFF. The DNA for the CDR3 is TGCGCCAGCAGCTTGGATCCAGGGGGGAACACTGAAGCTTTCTTT. The chain employs TRBV5-1 and TRBJ1-1; 7 bases are a match to TRBD1. The germline V gene encodes CDR1 SGHRS and CDR2 YFSETQ. Trimming cost V 0 bases and J 1 base; bases outside gene matches: 3. The CDR3 extends over 15 amino acids.